A single sample gave rise to the 25 T cell receptor beta chains below, sequenced in a study of shared T cell receptors in the human thymus. TCRdb keeps only in-frame clones here, not all; method: immunoSEQ multiplex PCR. The sample lists 500,000 to 850,000 clones; around 87% were seen once. These data were also reused for a study on human thymus T cells.

The sequencing input was thymocytes. The source is a boy under two years old with a congenital heart defect.

This chain uses TRBV5-1 with TRBJ2-3; TRBD1 is a possible D gene (5 bases). The germline V and J ends were trimmed by 4 bases and 2 bases, with 14 bases remaining between them. Germline V gene sequence: CDR1 SGHRS, CDR2 YFSETQ. The CDR3 is 15 amino acids. CDR3 nucleotide sequence: TGCGCCAGCAGCACCAGGGTCGCTATCACAGATACGCAGTATTTT. Amino acid sequence: CASSTRVAITDTQYF.

A single count supports this clone. The rearrangement links TRBV5-1 to TRBJ2-6; possible D gene TRBD2, 6 bases. V lost 3 bases to trimming and J lost 0 bases, with 13 bases between them. The germline gives CDR1 SGHRS, CDR2 YFSETQ. The CDR3 has 17 residues. The CDR3 loop is CASSSIGTDSGANVLTF. CDR3 DNA sequence: TGCGCCAGCAGCTCGATAGGGACTGACTCTGGGGCCAACGTCCTGACTTTC.

This clone was seen more than once but under ten times. V usage is TRBV4-3 and J usage is TRBJ2-2; D perhaps matches TRBD1 (6 bases). CDR1 LGHNA and CDR2 YSLEER come from the germline V gene. V was cut by 1 base and J by 6 bases, with 24 bases left in between. The CDR3 has 19 amino acids. The CDR3 region has the DNA TGCGCCAGCAGCCAAGTAGGCACAGGGCTGGGCCTTAAACCCGGGGAGCTGTTTTTT. It is translated as CASSQVGTGLGLKPGELFF.

The rearrangement links TRBV5-1 to TRBJ1-4; possible D gene TRBD1, 6 bases. The CDR3 runs 13 residues. The germline V gene has CDR1 SGHRS and CDR2 YFSETQ. Trimming cost V 4 bases and J 4 bases, with 8 bases left between them. The CDR3 sequence: CASSRQDNEKLFF. The CDR3 DNA follows: TGCGCCAGCAGCCGACAGGATAATGAAAAACTGTTTTTT.

The table lists this clone with a few counts. The J gene is TRBJ1-1, the V gene TRBV11-2, with TRBD1 as a possible D gene (5 bases). In germline, CDR1 is SGHAT, CDR2 FQNNGV. Trimming left V 6 bases short and J 3 bases short, with 14 bases between. CDR3 size: 14 residues. As DNA, the CDR3 is TGTGCCAGCAGGTGCCGGGGGGTAGACACTGAAGCTTTCTTT. Translation gives CASRCRGVDTEAFF. Drawing the rest from reference TRBV11-2 and TRBJ1-1, the complete variable domain is EAGVAQSPRYKIIEKRQSVAFWCNPISGHATLYWYQQILGQGPKLLIQFQNNGVVDDSQLPKDRFSAERLKGVDSTLKIQPAKLEDSAVYLCASRCRGVDTEAFFGQGTRLTVV.

This chain links TRBV5-6 with TRBJ1-5; 8 bases match TRBD1. The CDR3 length is 14 residues. CDR1 is SGHDT and CDR2 is YYEEEE in the germline V gene. V lost 0 bases, J lost 7 bases, and 3 bases stayed unmatched. DNA of the CDR3: TGTGCCAGCAGCTTGGGGACAGGGCGGCAGCCCCAGCATTTT. Translation gives CASSLGTGRQPQHF.

The chain has TRBV13 and TRBJ1-5; 7 bases align to TRBD1. J lost 6 bases, V lost 5 bases, and 10 bases had no gene match. The CDR3 runs to 15 residues. CDR1 and CDR2 (germline): PRHDT, FYEKMQ (reference sequence). As DNA, the CDR3 is TGTGCCAGCAGCAAATCACCGGGACAGTCTCAGCCCCAGCATTTT. Translated, it gives CASSKSPGQSQPQHF.

V gene TRBV12-5 combines with J gene TRBJ1-1; D possibly corresponds to TRBD1 (5 bases). Germline V gene data show CDR1 as LGHNT and CDR2 as FRNRAP. Between the trimmed V and J ends, which lost 6 bases and 1 base, there was a span of 9 bases. There are 13 residues in the CDR3. CDR3 DNA: TGTGCTAGTGGACCCGACAGGAACACTGAAGCTTTCTTT. This gives the protein CASGPDRNTEAFF. Based on the CDR3 plus reference TRBV12-5 and TRBJ1-1, the full variable domain is DARVTQTPRHKVTEMGQEVTMRCQPILGHNTVFWYRQTMMQGLELLAYFRNRAPLDDSGMPKDRFSAEMPDATLATLKIQPSEPRDSAVYFCASGPDRNTEAFFGQGTRLTVV.

This clone was seen a single time. This chain joins TRBV29-1 and TRBJ2-5; TRBD1 aligns across 8 bases. This CDR3 has 22 amino acids. Germline V CDR1 and CDR2: SQVTM, ANQGSEA. With 2 bases clipped from V and 5 bases from J, the junction kept 31 bases outside the gene matches. This chain's CDR3 is CSVEIEWQGAGSRVHTQETQYF. The CDR3 nucleotides are TGCAGCGTTGAAATTGAGTGGCAGGGGGCCGGCTCGCGGGTCCACACACAGGAGACCCAGTACTTC.

J is TRBJ2-3 and V is TRBV5-4; TRBD2 aligns across 8 bases. Germline V gene data show CDR1 as SGHNT and CDR2 as YYREEE (reference sequence). This CDR3 contains 15 residues. V gave up 3 bases and J gave up 6 bases; unmatched junction bases: 9. The CDR3 region is CASSSEAGGGDTQYF. CDR3 nucleotide sequence: TGTGCCAGCAGCTCTGAGGCGGGCGGGGGGGATACGCAGTATTTT.

The chain has TRBV27 and TRBJ2-5; 10 bases map to TRBD1. J gave up 2 bases and V 5 bases, and 8 bases lay outside the gene matches. This CDR3 comprises 16 residues. Germline V CDR1 and CDR2: MNHEY, SMNVEV (reference sequence). The CDR3 is CASSMGQGKAQETQYF. CDR3 sequence (DNA): TGTGCCAGCAGTATGGGACAGGGGAAGGCTCAAGAGACCCAGTACTTC.

The chain is built from TRBV2 and TRBJ1-5, with 9 bases that match TRBD1. Unmatched junction bases numbered 2, after V lost 6 bases and J lost 2 bases. Germline loops: CDR1 SNHLY, CDR2 FYNNEI. The CDR3 spans 14 residues. The CDR3: CASSRDRGNQPQHF. The CDR3 DNA sequence: TGTGCCAGCAGCCGGGACAGGGGCAATCAGCCCCAGCATTTT.

The chain uses TRBV4-2 and TRBJ1-3; D uncertain. The V end was cut by 4 bases, the J end by 4 bases, with 11 bases between. Germline CDR1 and CDR2: LGHNA and YNFKEQ. The CDR3 is 14 residues long. This CDR3 is CASSLRFSGNTIYF. In nucleotides, the CDR3 is TGTGCCAGCAGCCTGAGGTTCTCGGGAAACACCATATATTTT.

V usage is TRBV11-3 and J usage is TRBJ1-1; 11 bases line up with TRBD1. The CDR3 sequence is 16 residues long. Germline V gene data show CDR1 as SGHNT and CDR2 as YENEEA. The ends lost 5 bases at V and 1 base at J; junction bases unmatched: 6. DNA of the CDR3: TGTGCCAGCAGCGACGGGACAGGGGGTACGAACACTGAAGCTTTCTTT. Translation gives CASSDGTGGTNTEAFF. Complete variable domain (other parts from reference TRBV11-3 and TRBJ1-1): EAGVVQSPRYKIIEKKQPVAFWCNPISGHNTLYWYLQNLGQGPELLIRYENEEAVDDSQLPKDRFSAERLKGVDSTLKIQPAELGDSAVYLCASSDGTGGTNTEAFFGQGTRLTVV.

The chain carries TRBV11-2 and TRBJ2-7, with 13 bases fitting TRBD2. Germline V CDR1 and CDR2: SGHAT, FQNNGV. Trimming at V came to 5 bases and at J to 0 bases, leaving 7 bases not matched to a gene. The CDR3 is made up of 17 amino acids. Here the CDR3 reads CASSPWTSGGHSYEQYF. CDR3 nucleotide sequence: TGTGCCAGCAGCCCCTGGACTAGCGGGGGACACTCCTACGAGCAGTACTTC.

The CDR3 here is CSVGRGLAGVTTYEQYF. The CDR3 nucleotides read TGCAGCGTTGGAAGGGGACTAGCGGGAGTAACGACCTACGAGCAGTACTTC. The chain uses TRBV29-1 and TRBJ2-7; 14 bases map to TRBD2. The CDR3 spans 17 residues. J was trimmed by 2 bases and V by 4 bases; bases with no gene match: 10. Germline-derived CDR1 and CDR2 are SQVTM and ANQGSEA.

The chain has TRBV27 and TRBJ2-1, with 15 bases aligning to TRBD2. The length of the CDR3 is 16 residues. V lost 5 bases to trimming and J lost 10 bases; unmatched junction nucleotides: 9. CDR1 is MNHEY and CDR2 is SMNVEV in the germline V gene (reference sequence). Here the CDR3 DNA reads TGTGCCAGCAGTCTCCGGACTAGCGGGAGGGCCCGAGAGCAGTTCTTC. Protein: CASSLRTSGRAREQFF.

The chain links TRBV6-1 to TRBJ2-7, with a tentative D call TRBD2 (7 bases). In germline, CDR1 is MNHNS, CDR2 SASEGT. This CDR3 is 12 amino acids long. Trimming pared 8 bases from V and 7 bases from J, leaving 15 bases between. CDR3 DNA sequence: TGTGCCAGCTCCCGAAGGGGGGGGGAGCAGTACTTC. This encodes CASSRRGGEQYF.

This chain connects TRBV15 to TRBJ2-7, with 16 positions matching TRBD2. Trimming cost V 5 bases and J 7 bases; bases outside gene matches: 11. There are 17 residues in the CDR3. Germline CDR1 reads LNHNV; CDR2 reads YYDKDF (reference sequence). CDR3 DNA sequence: TGTGCCACCAGCCGCAGCGGGACTAGCGGGGGGGCGAGAGAGCAGTACTTC. Translated: CATSRSGTSGGAREQYF.

This clone was detected a few times. J is TRBJ2-1 and V is TRBV10-1; TRBD2 matches at 14 bases. Germline lookup yields CDR1 WNHNN and CDR2 SYGVQD (reference sequence). V gave up 0 bases and J gave up 8 bases; unmatched junction bases: 6. This CDR3 is 17 amino acids long. This CDR3 reads CASSESGTSGSLHEQFF. DNA for the CDR3: TGCGCCAGCAGTGAGTCTGGGACTAGCGGGAGTCTTCATGAGCAGTTCTTC.

V and J are TRBV5-6 and TRBJ2-7; D may be TRBD1 (6 bases). This CDR3 region has 15 residues. With 6 bases removed from V and 0 bases from J, the gap between germline ends came to 16 bases. Germline values: CDR1 SGHDT, CDR2 YYEEEE. The CDR3 loop is CASNPKTGNSYEQYF. CDR3 bases: TGTGCCAGCAACCCAAAAACAGGGAACTCCTACGAGCAGTACTTC.

J is TRBJ2-4 and V is TRBV5-1; 9 bases align to TRBD2. V dropped 0 bases and J dropped 1; count of bases not matched to a gene: 8. Germline CDR1 is SGHRS and CDR2 is YFSETQ. CDR3 length: 18 residues. CDR3 DNA: TGCGCCAGCAGCTTGGGTAGCGGGGGCTACGGGGCCAAAAACATTCAGTACTTC. As protein: CASSLGSGGYGAKNIQYF.

The chain recombines TRBV6-1 with TRBJ2-4; 7 nucleotides agree with TRBD1. Germline V gene data show CDR1 as MNHNS and CDR2 as SASEGT. This CDR3 contains 16 residues. The ends lost 2 bases at V and 2 bases at J; junction bases unmatched: 6. This CDR3 reads CASSETGTEPKNIQYF. The CDR3 coding sequence is TGTGCCAGCAGTGAAACCGGGACAGAACCCAAAAACATTCAGTACTTC.

The chain couples TRBV5-1 to TRBJ1-2; no reliable D call. Germline V gene data show CDR1 as SGHRS and CDR2 as YFSETQ. Trimming shortened V by 2 bases and J by 11 bases, and 19 bases separated the two germline ends. The CDR3 is made up of 14 amino acids. The CDR3 sequence is CASSFYSERVGYTF. The CDR3, as DNA: TGCGCCAGCAGCTTTTATTCCGAAAGAGTTGGTTACACCTTC.

The J gene is TRBJ2-3, the V gene TRBV11-1, with D possibly matching TRBD2 (5 bases). The CDR3 is 16 residues long. V lost 0 bases and J 3 bases, leaving 13 bases between the germline ends. From germline, CDR1 is SGHAT and CDR2 FQDESV (reference sequence). The CDR3 nucleotides are TGTGCCAGCAGCTTAGCAGAGGGTGTTGGGACAGATACGCAGTATTTT. Translated: CASSLAEGVGTDTQYF. The variable domain in full, with the rest retrieved from reference TRBV11-1 and TRBJ2-3, is EAEVAQSPRYKITEKSQAVAFWCDPISGHATLYWYRQILGQGPELLVQFQDESVVDDSQLPKDRFSAERLKGVDSTLKIQPAELGDSAMYLCASSLAEGVGTDTQYFGPGTRLTVL.